This T cell receptor beta chain comes out of a study of blood T cell repertoires in COVID-19. CDR1 SGHRS and CDR2 YFSETQ come from the germline V gene. V lost 3 bases and J 9 bases, leaving 6 bases between the germline ends. CDR3 size: 11 residues. Some clones are missing from TCRdb's copy, which holds only in-frame ones; the method was immunoSEQ multiplex PCR. The sample records about 61,000 clones, roughly 80% being singletons. This clone was seen only a few times. The receptor comes from a man of 80 years or more with active or convalescent COVID-19. The genes are TRBV5-1 and TRBJ2-2, with a tentative D call TRBD1 (5 bases). Sample: peripheral blood. In DNA form, the CDR3 reads TGCGCCAGCAGCTGGGGCCGGGAGCTGTTTTTT. This gives the protein CASSWGRELFF. Complete variable domain (other parts from reference TRBV5-1 and TRBJ2-2): KAGVTQTPRYLIKTRGQQVTLSCSPISGHRSVSWYQQTPGQGLQFLFEYFSETQRNKGNFPGRFSGRQFSNSRSEMNVSTLELGDSALYLCASSWGRELFFGEGSRLTVL.